Listed below are T cell receptor beta chains from one sample, sequenced in a study of beta chain features in type 1 diabetes. The assay was immunoSEQ multiplex PCR, and TCRdb's table has in-frame clones only and misses some. The profile covers almost 350,000 clones, with about a tenth appearing a single time and over 0.95% taken by the ten largest. Sequencing was carried out using central memory CD4+ T cells from blood. These receptor sequences come from a man under 40 with type 1 diabetes. Each CDR3 is given with its conserved first and last residue. A D gene is named only where the DNA matches it firmly. The size of a clone is reported for some rows only, either as once, few or many, or as a class for expanded clones.

>TRBJ1-2|NA|TRBV5-1|few
TGCGCCAGCAGCTTCCAGGGTGAAAATGGCTACACCTTC
CASSFQGENGYTF
>TRBJ1-5|NA|TRBV4-3|few
TGCGCCAGCAGCCAAGATTGGGGGAATCAGCCCCAGCATTTT
CASSQDWGNQPQHF
>TRBJ1-2|NA|TRBV9|few
TGTGCCAGCAGCCAAGAAGGTCGTGCTGGCTACACCTTC
CASSQEGRAGYTF
>TRBJ2-7|NA|TRBV2|NA
TGTGCCAGCAGCCCTATGCTTGACCGTTCCTACGAGCAGTACTTC
CASSPMLDRSYEQYF
>TRBJ2-5|TRBD1|TRBV5-1|NA
TGCGCCAGCAGCGCCCTGGGACAGGGAGAGACCCAGTACTTC
CASSALGQGETQYF
>TRBJ1-6|NA|TRBV4-3|few
TGCGCCAGCAGCCAAGATCAGATCGGGTCCTCACCCCTCCACTTT
CASSQDQIGSSPLHF
>TRBJ2-5|NA|TRBV4-2|NA
TGTGCCAGCAGCCAAGGAAGTGGGGACCAAGAGACCCAGTACTTC
CASSQGSGDQETQYF
>TRBJ1-1|TRBD1|TRBV27|NA
TGTGCCAGCAGTCTTCAGGGGGCAACTCTGAACACTGAAGCTTTCTTT
CASSLQGATLNTEAFF
>TRBJ1-5|NA|TRBV7-2|few
TGTGCCAGCAGCTCAACCAATCAGCCCCAGCATTTT
CASSSTNQPQHF
>TRBJ1-2|NA|TRBV10-3|NA
TGTGCCATCAGTGCAGGATCCTATGGCTACACCTTC
CAISAGSYGYTF
>TRBJ1-2|NA|TRBV30|few
TGTGCCTGGAGTGCATCCCGGACTCGTGACCAGGGGGGCTACACCTTC
CAWSASRTRDQGGYTF
>TRBJ1-2|NA|TRBV4-3|many
TGCGCCAGCAGCCAAGACGCGGGGTATGGCTACACCTTC
CASSQDAGYGYTF
>TRBJ1-1|NA|TRBV10-3|NA
TGTGCCATCAGTGAGTCGGTGGGCCTAGAAGCTTTCTTT
CAISESVGLEAFF
>TRBJ1-1|NA|TRBV5-4|NA
TGTGCCAGCAGCTTGGGACCGGTGAACACTGAAGCTTTCTTT
CASSLGPVNTEAFF
>TRBJ1-1|NA|TRBV6-5|few
TGTGCCAGCAGTTCGACTAGGACAGCCAAGAACACTGAAGCTTTCTTT
CASSSTRTAKNTEAFF
>TRBJ2-7|TRBD1|TRBV27|few
TGTGCCTGGGCCGAGGACAGGTGGTCCTACGAGCAGTACTTC
CAWAEDRWSYEQYF
>TRBJ2-5|TRBD2|TRBV5-1|NA
TGCGCCAGCAGCTTGGCTCGGTTAGCGGGGGCAGAGACCCAGTACTTC
CASSLARLAGAETQYF
>TRBJ1-2|TRBD1|TRBV18|NA
TGTGCCAGCTCACCGACGGGACAGGGCTTGAATGGCTACACCTTC
CASSPTGQGLNGYTF
>TRBJ2-5|NA|TRBV19|few
TGTGCCAGTAGTACGACTCGTGTAGAGACCCAGTACTTC
CASSTTRVETQYF
>TRBJ2-5|NA|TRBV5-1|NA
TGCGCCAGCAGCTTGAGTCTAGATAGCGAGACCCAGTACTTC
CASSLSLDSETQYF
>TRBJ2-5|NA|TRBV5-1|few
TGCGCCAGCACCCGGTCAGGGGGGGAGACAGAGACCCAGTACTTC
CASTRSGGETETQYF
>TRBJ1-2|NA|TRBV5-6|NA
TGTGCCAGCAGCTTGGACTATGGCTACACCTTC
CASSLDYGYTF
>TRBJ2-1|TRBD2|TRBV7-2|NA
TGTGCCAGCAGCTTAGCGCGGGCGGGGGGGCGAGTGAATGAGCAGTTCTTC
CASSLARAGGRVNEQFF
>TRBJ2-7|NA|TRBV7-2|NA
TGTGCCAGCAGCTTAACCTGGGCAGACTCCTACGAGCAGTACTTC
CASSLTWADSYEQYF
>TRBJ1-6|NA|TRBV2|NA
TGTGCCAGCGCGAAGGAAAGCTCCTATAATTCACCCCTCCACTTT
CASAKESSYNSPLHF
>TRBJ2-2|NA|TRBV11-2|NA
TGTGCCAGCAGCTGGGTTGAGGCCGCTATGTTTTTT
CASSWVEAAMFF
>TRBJ2-2|NA|TRBV7-7|few
TGTGCCAGCAGCATGACAGAGAACACCGGGGAGCTGTTTTTT
CASSMTENTGELFF
>TRBJ2-4|TRBD2|TRBV28|few
TGTGCCAGCAGTGCGGGGGGCGTAGCCAAAAACATTCAGTACTTC
CASSAGGVAKNIQYF
>TRBJ2-3|NA|TRBV6-6|NA
TGTGCCAGCAGTCCTCGGACAGATACGCAGTATTTT
CASSPRTDTQYF
>TRBJ1-4|NA|TRBV9|NA
TGTGCCAGCAGCGCTGCCCCTGACGGTGGATATAATGAAAAACTGTTTTTT
CASSAAPDGGYNEKLFF
>TRBJ2-7|NA|TRBV27|few
TGTGCCAGCAGCTGGGCCGGGACACCTTACGAGCAGTACTTC
CASSWAGTPYEQYF
>TRBJ2-7|TRBD2|TRBV25-1|NA
TGTGCCAGCAGTGAATCGCGGGGGAACGTCTACGAGCAGTACTTC
CASSESRGNVYEQYF
>TRBJ2-5|NA|TRBV11-2|many
TGTGCCAGCAGCTTAACAGGGGAGACCCAGTACTTC
CASSLTGETQYF
>TRBJ2-5|NA|TRBV30|NA
TGTGCCTGGGGGGGCCCTAACCAAGAGACCCAGTACTTC
CAWGGPNQETQYF
>TRBJ1-4|NA|TRBV25-1|few
TGTGCCAGCAGTGAGGGGCTATTAGCGACTAATGAAAAACTGTTTTTT
CASSEGLLATNEKLFF
>TRBJ2-7|TRBD1|TRBV7-2|NA
TGTGCCAGCAGCTCAGATCCGGGACAGGGGGCCTACGAGCAGTACTTC
CASSSDPGQGAYEQYF
>TRBJ2-7|NA|TRBV9|NA
TGTGCCAGCAGCGTAGGATCCGGGGGTTCCCCCTACGAGCAGTACTTC
CASSVGSGGSPYEQYF
>TRBJ2-3|NA|TRBV19|NA
TGTGCCAGTAGTGTACCTCTTAACACAGATACGCAGTATTTT
CASSVPLNTDTQYF
>TRBJ1-5|NA|TRBV6-5|NA
TGTGCCAGCAGTTACAACGGGAATCAGCCCCAGCATTTT
CASSYNGNQPQHF
>TRBJ2-3|NA|TRBV5-6|few
TGTGCCAGCAGCTTGGCGTATACGCAGTATTTT
CASSLAYTQYF
>TRBJ1-6|NA|TRBV9|NA
TGTGCCAGCTCTACAGGACAGTTTGATTCACCCCTCCACTTT
CASSTGQFDSPLHF
>TRBJ2-7|NA|TRBV29-1|few
TGCAGCGTTGATCAAAGTGGTGCCTACGAGCAGTACTTC
CSVDQSGAYEQYF
>TRBJ2-4|NA|TRBV19|few
TGTGCCAGTCGACTCAGGATATTAGCCAAAAACATTCAGTACTTC
CASRLRILAKNIQYF
>TRBJ2-6|TRBD1|TRBV2|NA
TGTGCCAGCACCCCAGGACAGGGGGCATCCTCTGGGGCCAACGTCCTGACTTTC
CASTPGQGASSGANVLTF
>TRBJ2-1|TRBD1|TRBV5-1|few
TGCGCCAGCAGCTCTCGGACAGGGGACACCTACAATGAGCAGTTCTTC
CASSSRTGDTYNEQFF
>TRBJ1-1|NA|TRBV2|NA
TGTGCCAGCAGCCCCGGACGGCCGATGAACACTGAAGCTTTCTTT
CASSPGRPMNTEAFF
>TRBJ1-2|TRBD1|TRBV6-6|NA
TGTGCCAGCAGTCGGGGACAGACTAACCAACACTATGGCTACACCTTC
CASSRGQTNQHYGYTF
>TRBJ2-4|TRBD2|TRBV27|NA
TGTGCCAGCAGGGATAGCGGGGGGCATGGAAACATTCAGTACTTC
CASRDSGGHGNIQYF
>TRBJ2-7|NA|TRBV25-1|NA
TGTGCCAGCAGTGCACAACATTACGAGCAGTACTTC
CASSAQHYEQYF
>TRBJ2-5|TRBD1|TRBV7-9|few
TGTGCCAGCAGCTCGGACAGGGGAGGCGGGACCCAGTACTTC
CASSSDRGGGTQYF
>TRBJ1-4|NA|TRBV28|many
TGTGCCAGTAGCCTGGGGGGATCTAATGAAAAACTGTTTTTT
CASSLGGSNEKLFF
>TRBJ2-5|NA|TRBV5-1|NA
TGCGCCAGCAGCCCCGACCCCGGGGTAGAGACCCAGTACTTC
CASSPDPGVETQYF
>TRBJ1-6|TRBD1|TRBV5-1|few
TGCGCCAGCAGCGACCGGACAGGGCATAATTCACCCCTCCACTTT
CASSDRTGHNSPLHF
>TRBJ1-4|TRBD1|TRBV6-6|few
TGTGCCAGCAGTACTGGGGGGACAGGCAATGAAAAACTGTTTTTT
CASSTGGTGNEKLFF
>TRBJ2-5|NA|TRBV7-2|NA
TGTGCCAGCAGCTTAGACACAGGGCCCGAGACCCAGTACTTC
CASSLDTGPETQYF
>TRBJ1-3|NA|TRBV29-1|few
TGCAGCGTTGAAACAGCCCGGTTAGGAAACACCATATATTTT
CSVETARLGNTIYF
>TRBJ1-4|NA|TRBV5-6|many
TGTGCCAGCAGCTTGGAAGGGTCCCCTGAAAATGAAAAACTGTTTTTT
CASSLEGSPENEKLFF
>TRBJ2-6|NA|TRBV11-2|few
TGTGCCAGCAGCTTGATGTCTGGGGCCAACGTCCTGACTTTC
CASSLMSGANVLTF
>TRBJ2-6|NA|TRBV11-2|NA
TGTGCCAGCAGCCTCGACAGCTCTGGGGCCAACGTCCTGACTTTC
CASSLDSSGANVLTF